One sample yielded the 15 T cell receptor beta chains listed below, sequenced in a study of neurological immune-mediated disorders (dated by TCRdb to between 2018 and 2020). Receptor amplification or capture employed 5' RACE. TCRdb lists the instrument as Illumina HiSeq 2500. TCRdb applied fastp at Q25 and MiXCR to the public reads, then kept only in-frame beta chains. When rows share a CDR3 protein, they turn into one entry using the most common DNA and genes. In this sample the table shows roughly 74,000 distinct CDR3 sequences, 5.2% of which occur a single time. The ten most abundant clones make up less than 8% of the sample. Material: PBMCs. All receptors derive from a man aged 18-30 years with multiple sclerosis.

This clonotype was found many times. V gene TRBV9 combines with J gene TRBJ2-5; weak D call: TRBD2 (5 bases). Trimming pared 0 bases from V and 5 bases from J, leaving 11 bases between. CDR3 length: 14 amino acids. Germline CDR1 is SGDLS and CDR2 is YYNGEE. CDR3 nucleotides: TGTGCCAGCAGCGTAGAGTCGGGGTGGGAGACCCAGTACTTC. Protein product: CASSVESGWETQYF.

This clonotype was counted at least ten times. The genes are TRBV7-9 and TRBJ2-2, with D maybe TRBD1 (6 bases). This CDR3 has 17 amino acids. V was pared by 1 base and J by 2 bases, with 14 bases between. Germline V lookup: CDR1 SEHNR, CDR2 FQNEAQ (reference sequence). CDR3 DNA: TGTGCCAGCAGCTTAGGGCTGACGGGGACAAACACCGGGGAGCTGTTTTTT. Amino acids: CASSLGLTGTNTGELFF.

This clonotype was seen ten or more times. The chain couples TRBV5-1 to TRBJ2-3; 9 bases are shared with TRBD2. This CDR3 has 16 residues. Germline V lookup: CDR1 SGHRS, CDR2 YFSETQ. Trimming cost V 4 bases and J 4 bases; bases outside gene matches: 10. CDR3 loop: CASSTGTSLSADTQYF. In nucleotides, the CDR3 is TGCGCCAGCAGCACAGGGACTAGCCTTTCGGCAGATACGCAGTATTTT.

This clonotype was found many times. The chain uses TRBV5-1 and TRBJ1-2; D not resolved. V was clipped by 0 bases and J by 4 bases, with 4 bases between them. The CDR3 length is 12 residues. The germline V gene has CDR1 SGHRS and CDR2 YFSETQ. This CDR3 is CASSLDSYGYTF. DNA for the CDR3: TGCGCCAGCAGCTTGGACAGCTATGGCTACACCTTC.

This clonotype appeared many times. The V and J genes are TRBV18 and TRBJ2-6; D possibly corresponds to TRBD2 (5 bases). The CDR3 contains 16 residues. Germline V gene lookup returns CDR1 KGHSH and CDR2 LQKENI. Deletions cut 4 bases from V and 3 bases from J, with 13 bases between. The DNA of the CDR3 is TGTGCCAGCTCACAGAGGCTCGGGGATGGGGCCAACGTCCTGACTTTC. This translates into CASSQRLGDGANVLTF. Variable domain in full (rest from reference TRBV18 and TRBJ2-6): NAGVMQNPRHLVRRRGQEARLRCSPMKGHSHVYWYRQLPEEGLKFMVYLQKENIIDESGMPKERFSAEFPKEGPSILRIQQVVRGDSAAYFCASSQRLGDGANVLTFGAGSRLTVL.

This clonotype showed up many times. V is TRBV12-3 or TRBV12-4 and J is TRBJ1-1; perhaps TRBD1 as D (5 bases). This CDR3 comprises 14 residues. V was clipped by 3 bases and J by 4 bases, with 12 bases between them. CDR3 loop: CASSFRVRGTEAFF. In DNA form, the CDR3 reads TGTGCCAGCAGTTTTAGGGTAAGGGGCACTGAAGCTTTCTTT.

This clonotype was recorded at least ten times. The gene calls are TRBV6-5 and TRBJ1-1, with unresolved D. Germline V gene lookup returns CDR1 MNHEY and CDR2 SVGAGI. V lost 0 bases to trimming and J lost 0 bases, with 8 bases between them. The CDR3 consists of 15 residues. In nucleotides, the CDR3 is TGTGCCAGCAGTTACTCGGCAGCCCTGAACACTGAAGCTTTCTTT. Protein product: CASSYSAALNTEAFF.

This clonotype was counted at least ten times. The V gene is TRBV10-3, the J gene TRBJ2-1; TRBD2 aligns across 14 bases. V lost 10 bases to trimming and J lost 6 bases; unmatched junction nucleotides: 5. This CDR3 is built from 14 residues. Germline CDR1 ENHRY, CDR2 SYGVKD. For the CDR3, the DNA is TGTGCCACCGGACTAGCGGGGGGTAGCAATGAGCAGTTCTTC. This translates into CATGLAGGSNEQFF.

In this sample, this clonotype turned up many times. The CDR3 reads CASSVDNYEQYF. In DNA, the CDR3 is TGTGCCAGCAGCGTAGACAACTACGAGCAGTACTTC. The genes are TRBV9 and TRBJ2-7; no clear D gene. CDR3 length: 12 amino acids. V was clipped by 0 bases and J by 3 bases, with 4 bases between them. Germline V gene lookup returns CDR1 SGDLS and CDR2 YYNGEE.

This clonotype was seen many times. V is TRBV5-1 and J is TRBJ2-2, with D possibly matching TRBD2 (7 bases). V gave up 2 bases and J gave up 4 bases, with 15 bases separating them. The germline CDR1 and CDR2 sequences are SGHRS and YFSETQ. This CDR3 contains 16 residues. The DNA for the CDR3 is TGCGCCAGCAGCTTCCGAGGGGGGGTCGGCACCGGGGAGCTGTTTTTT. As protein: CASSFRGGVGTGELFF.

In this sample, this clonotype turned up many times. The chain carries TRBV5-1 and TRBJ2-1; TRBD2 aligns across 8 bases. Germline-derived CDR1 and CDR2 are SGHRS and YFSETQ. This CDR3 is built from 16 residues. V shed 4 bases, J shed 4 bases, and the junction held 10 bases outside the gene matches. The CDR3 sequence: CASSRDRASGYNEQFF. CDR3 in DNA: TGCGCCAGCAGCCGGGACCGGGCTAGCGGGTACAATGAGCAGTTCTTC.

At least ten counts were recorded for this clonotype. The chain is built from TRBV11-2 and TRBJ2-1; TRBD2 matches at 7 bases. After removal of 5 bases from V and 3 bases from J, the junction contained 7 bases not matched to a gene. The CDR3 is 15 amino acids. Germline lookup yields CDR1 SGHAT and CDR2 FQNNGV. The CDR3 coding sequence is TGTGCCAGCAGCGGCCGGGACTACCTCTACAATGAGCAGTTCTTC. Protein sequence: CASSGRDYLYNEQFF.

In this sample, this clonotype turned up many times. This chain connects TRBV5-6 to TRBJ1-4; D is undetermined. Per germline, CDR1 SGHDT and CDR2 YYEEEE. The CDR3 consists of 12 residues. Trimming took 1 base from V and 8 from J, leaving 6 bases between them. CDR3: CASSLRNEKLFF. In DNA form, the CDR3 reads TGTGCCAGCAGCTTGCGGAACGAAAAACTGTTTTTT.

This clonotype was counted a few times. The chain combines TRBV6-4 with TRBJ2-2, with TRBD2 identical over 8 bases. Germline CDR1 MRHNA, CDR2 SNTAGT. V dropped 0 bases and J dropped 4; count of bases not matched to a gene: 1. The length of the CDR3 is 15 residues. The CDR3 DNA follows: TGTGCCAGCAGTGACTCCGGGGGGGCCACCGGGGAGCTGTTTTTT. This codes for CASSDSGGATGELFF.

A note on this clonotype: This could be a read error, since a much larger clone is one nucleotide away. The rearrangement links TRBV12-3 or TRBV12-4 to TRBJ1-1; D perhaps matches TRBD1 (6 bases). The CDR3 contains 14 residues. The CDR3 coding sequence is TGTGTCAGCAGTTTGGGAGGGGGAATATCTCGAGCTTTCTTT. Translating it yields CVSSLGGGISRAFF.